The next 7 T cell receptor beta chains were all read from a single sample in a study of control samples from healthy donors and cancer patients. Some clones are missing from TCRdb's copy, which holds only in-frame ones; the method was immunoSEQ multiplex PCR. Among about 55,000 clones listed, nearly 96% were seen once. The material sequenced was blood. Source of these receptors: a woman aged 25 to 39 in good health.

The chain links TRBV27 to TRBJ1-2; D gene uncertain. The germline V gene has CDR1 MNHEY and CDR2 SMNVEV (reference sequence). The CDR3 loop spans 12 amino acids. Trimming removed 6 bases from V and 4 bases from J, with 9 bases in between. The CDR3 here is CASRSSIYGYTF. In DNA, the CDR3 is TGTGCCAGCAGGTCGTCGATCTATGGCTACACCTTC.

The rearrangement joins TRBV4-1 to TRBJ2-7; perhaps TRBD2 as D (5 bases). This CDR3 has 14 residues. Trimming removed 3 bases at V and 3 bases at J, with 12 bases between. The V gene's germline CDR1 is MGHRA and CDR2 YSYEKL. CDR3 region: CASSHERSIYEQYF. The DNA for the CDR3 is TGCGCCAGCAGCCATGAGCGGTCAATCTACGAGCAGTACTTC.

The chain carries TRBV28 and TRBJ1-1; 8 positions agree with TRBD1. V was pared by 3 bases and J by 1 base, with 4 bases of the junction left unmatched. The CDR3 runs 15 residues. Germline V lookup: CDR1 MDHEN, CDR2 SYDVKM. In DNA form, the CDR3 reads TGTGCCAGCAGTTTGGTCGACAGGGGGAACACTGAAGCTTTCTTT. Translating it yields CASSLVDRGNTEAFF. The variable domain in full, with the rest retrieved from reference TRBV28 and TRBJ1-1, is DVKVTQSSRYLVKRTGEKVFLECVQDMDHENMFWYRQDPGLGLRLIYFSYDVKMKEKGDIPEGYSVSREKKERFSLILESASTNQTSMYLCASSLVDRGNTEAFFGQGTRLTVV.

The chain has TRBV5-6 and TRBJ2-7; D is unclear. The CDR3 is 14 amino acids. Germline V CDR1 and CDR2: SGHDT, YYEEEE. Trimming stripped 4 bases from V and 0 bases from J, with 11 bases between. The CDR3 sequence: CASSLPGRSYEQYF. The CDR3 DNA follows: TGTGCCAGCAGCCTGCCTGGACGCTCCTACGAGCAGTACTTC.

The CDR3 protein is CASSLLGTRNTGELFF. The CDR3 region has the DNA TGTGCCAGCAGCTTATTAGGGACGAGGAACACCGGGGAGCTGTTTTTT. V is TRBV7-2 and J is TRBJ2-2; either TRBD1 or TRBD2 may fit D (5 bases each). Per the germline V gene, CDR1 is SGHTA and CDR2 is FQGNSA. V shed 2 bases and J shed 1 base, with 11 bases lying between them. There are 16 residues in the CDR3.

The rearrangement links TRBV9 to TRBJ2-3, with D unclear. Between the trimmed V and J ends, which lost 0 bases and 6 bases, there was a span of 8 bases. CDR3 size: 13 residues. CDR1 SGDLS and CDR2 YYNGEE come from the germline V gene. The CDR3 bases are TGTGCCAGCAGCGTAGTCCCGAGCGATACGCAGTATTTT. Amino acid sequence: CASSVVPSDTQYF.

The chain uses TRBV3-1 (or the pseudogene TRBV3-2) and TRBJ2-7, with TRBD2 matching over 12 bases. Unmatched junction bases numbered 5, after V lost 2 bases and J lost 6 bases. CDR1 is LGHDT and CDR2 is YNNKEL in the germline V gene (reference sequence). The CDR3 is made up of 15 amino acids. The CDR3 region has the DNA TGTGCCAGCAGCCAACTAGCGGGAGGGGAGTCCGAGCAGTACTTC. Its translation is CASSQLAGGESEQYF.